Listed below are T cell receptor beta chains from one sample, sequenced in a study of blood T cells in healthy people across ages. TCRdb re-derived calls from the 5' RACE reads in MiXCR, one entry per CDR3 protein. The sample includes about 1.7 million distinct CDR3 sequences, roughly 27% seen only once; the top ten take roughly 8%. The material sequenced was blood. The receptors derive from a woman aged 25 to 39 in good health. The CDR3 runs from the conserved cysteine through the conserved F or W. D genes are given only for firm matches. Some rows have no size entry. The others give once, few or many, or a class for an expanded clone.

J gene: TRBJ2-1; D gene: TRBD1; V gene: TRBV20-1; clone size: few; CDR3 protein: CSADPGTAYNEQFF; CDR3 DNA: TGCAGTGCCGATCCTGGGACAGCCTACAATGAGCAGTTCTTC
J gene: TRBJ2-7; D gene: .; V gene: TRBV7-9; clone size: few; CDR3 protein: CASSSPDWGSEQYF; CDR3 DNA: TGTGCCAGCAGCTCTCCGGACTGGGGAAGCGAGCAGTACTTC
J gene: TRBJ2-2; D gene: .; V gene: TRBV5-1; clone size: once; CDR3 protein: CAGSRLAENTGELFF; CDR3 DNA: TGCGCCGGCAGCCGTTTGGCAGAGAACACCGGGGAGCTGTTTTTT
J gene: TRBJ1-4; D gene: .; V gene: TRBV20-1; clone size: few; CDR3 protein: CSASAQGLSEKLFF; CDR3 DNA: TGCAGTGCTAGCGCACAGGGTTTAAGCGAAAAACTGTTTTTT
J gene: TRBJ2-7; D gene: TRBD2; V gene: TRBV6-1; clone size: few; CDR3 protein: CASSIGLAAYEQYF; CDR3 DNA: TGTGCCAGCAGCATAGGACTAGCGGCCTACGAGCAGTACTTC
J gene: TRBJ2-3; D gene: .; V gene: TRBV9; clone size: many; CDR3 protein: CASSVGVGTDTQYF; CDR3 DNA: TGCGCCAGCAGCGTCGGTGTCGGCACAGATACGCAGTATTTT
J gene: TRBJ2-5; D gene: TRBD1; V gene: TRBV12-3/TRBV12-4; clone size: many; CDR3 protein: CASMGKTGIGTQYF; CDR3 DNA: TGTGCCAGTATGGGAAAGACAGGGATCGGGACCCAGTACTTC
J gene: TRBJ2-7; D gene: .; V gene: TRBV5-1; clone size: once; CDR3 protein: CASSPGSYERYF; CDR3 DNA: TGCGCCAGCAGCCCGGGCTCCTACGAGCGGTACTTC
J gene: TRBJ2-3; D gene: TRBD2; V gene: TRBV12-3/TRBV12-4; clone size: .; CDR3 protein: CASSFRTSGDTDTQYF; CDR3 DNA: TGTGCCAGCAGTTTTCGGACTAGCGGAGACACAGATACGCAGTATTTT
J gene: TRBJ2-7; D gene: .; V gene: TRBV28; clone size: .; CDR3 protein: CALGGRRGYEQYF; CDR3 DNA: TGTGCCCTAGGGGGCAGGCGGGGCTACGAGCAGTACTTC
J gene: TRBJ2-1; D gene: .; V gene: TRBV5-1; clone size: .; CDR3 protein: CASSSVTRTLNEQFF; CDR3 DNA: TGCGCCAGCAGCTCCGTGACTCGAACCTTAAATGAGCAGTTCTTC
J gene: TRBJ2-5; D gene: .; V gene: TRBV13; clone size: .; CDR3 protein: CASSINYLVGDNEQYF; CDR3 DNA: TGTGCCAGCAGCATCAACTATCTCGTGGGGGACAATGAGCAGTACTTC
J gene: TRBJ1-6; D gene: .; V gene: TRBV20-1; clone size: few; CDR3 protein: CSARYTSGSPLHF; CDR3 DNA: TGCAGTGCTAGATATACTTCGGGTTCACCCCTCCACTTT
J gene: TRBJ1-4; D gene: .; V gene: TRBV5-5; clone size: .; CDR3 protein: CASSLASGGRGEKLFF; CDR3 DNA: TGTGCCAGCAGCTTGGCAAGCGGGGGGCGAGGAGAAAAACTGTTTTTT
J gene: TRBJ2-5; D gene: .; V gene: TRBV28; clone size: few; CDR3 protein: CASSFMVDRRARTQYF; CDR3 DNA: TGTGCCAGCAGTTTTATGGTTGACAGGCGGGCCCGGACCCAGTACTTC
J gene: TRBJ2-5; D gene: TRBD1; V gene: TRBV9; clone size: .; CDR3 protein: CASSVTRQGLQETQYF; CDR3 DNA: TGTGCCAGCAGCGTCACACGACAGGGCCTACAAGAGACCCAGTACTTC
J gene: TRBJ2-1; D gene: TRBD2; V gene: TRBV7-2; clone size: many; CDR3 protein: CASSGRLAGEQFF; CDR3 DNA: TGTGCCAGCAGCGGACGACTAGCGGGAGAGCAGTTCTTC
J gene: TRBJ2-1; D gene: TRBD2; V gene: TRBV27; clone size: .; CDR3 protein: CASHWGGIGDSTNPQFF; CDR3 DNA: TGTGCCAGTCACTGGGGGGGAATTGGGGACTCTACAAACCCTCAGTTCTTC
J gene: TRBJ1-2; D gene: TRBD1; V gene: TRBV10-1; clone size: .; CDR3 protein: CASSLSGQGTIYGYTF; CDR3 DNA: TGCGCCAGCAGCTTGTCGGGACAGGGGACTATATATGGCTACACCTTC
J gene: TRBJ2-7; D gene: .; V gene: TRBV12-3/TRBV12-4; clone size: few; CDR3 protein: CASTNTGLAYEQYF; CDR3 DNA: TGTGCCAGCACCAATACAGGACTTGCCTACGAGCAGTACTTC
J gene: TRBJ1-5; D gene: TRBD1; V gene: TRBV10-3; clone size: .; CDR3 protein: CAISATGAGGINQPQHF; CDR3 DNA: TGTGCCATCAGTGCCACTGGGGCAGGGGGAATAAATCAGCCCCAGCATTTT
J gene: TRBJ1-1; D gene: .; V gene: TRBV10-2; clone size: .; CDR3 protein: CASSESGGGLVNTEAFF; CDR3 DNA: TGCGCCAGCAGTGAGTCGGGAGGGGGTCTTGTGAACACTGAAGCTTTCTTT
J gene: TRBJ2-2; D gene: .; V gene: TRBV12-3/TRBV12-4; clone size: .; CDR3 protein: CASSFPVQGEAGELFF; CDR3 DNA: TGTGCCAGCAGTTTTCCTGTGCAGGGTGAGGCCGGGGAGCTGTTTTTT
J gene: TRBJ1-2; D gene: TRBD1; V gene: TRBV27; clone size: .; CDR3 protein: CASGGTGRAYGYTF; CDR3 DNA: TGTGCCAGCGGGGGGACAGGGCGGGCATATGGCTACACCTTC
J gene: TRBJ2-7; D gene: TRBD1; V gene: TRBV15; clone size: many; CDR3 protein: CATSRRTGGSSGEQYF; CDR3 DNA: TGTGCCACCAGCAGACGGACAGGGGGCTCGTCCGGCGAGCAGTACTTC
J gene: TRBJ2-1; D gene: TRBD1; V gene: TRBV6-2/TRBV6-3; clone size: few; CDR3 protein: CASREDRGRYNEQFF; CDR3 DNA: TGTGCCAGCAGGGAAGACAGGGGACGGTACAATGAGCAGTTCTTC
J gene: TRBJ1-6; D gene: .; V gene: TRBV30; clone size: .; CDR3 protein: CAWSLGPPTLHF; CDR3 DNA: TGTGCCTGGAGTTTAGGTCCTCCAACCCTCCACTTT
J gene: TRBJ2-3; D gene: .; V gene: TRBV7-2; clone size: few; CDR3 protein: CASSPAGTGEGLRGDTQYF; CDR3 DNA: TGTGCCAGCAGCCCCGCAGGAACGGGAGAGGGGCTTCGTGGAGATACGCAGTATTTT
J gene: TRBJ1-2; D gene: .; V gene: TRBV20-1; clone size: .; CDR3 protein: CSARDPRGEGYGYTF; CDR3 DNA: TGCAGTGCTAGAGATCCTCGCGGGGAGGGCTATGGCTACACCTTC
J gene: TRBJ1-1; D gene: .; V gene: TRBV12-3/TRBV12-4; clone size: few; CDR3 protein: CASSFGGLDTEAFF; CDR3 DNA: TGTGCCAGCAGTTTCGGGGGCCTCGACACTGAAGCTTTCTTT
J gene: TRBJ2-5; D gene: TRBD2; V gene: TRBV11-2; clone size: few; CDR3 protein: CASSYLTSGGQETQYF; CDR3 DNA: TGTGCCAGCAGCTACCTGACTAGCGGGGGCCAAGAGACCCAGTACTTC
J gene: TRBJ2-2; D gene: .; V gene: TRBV20-1; clone size: .; CDR3 protein: CSAREEVRAYTGELFF; CDR3 DNA: TGCAGTGCTAGAGAGGAGGTCAGGGCTTACACCGGGGAGCTGTTTTTT
J gene: TRBJ1-4; D gene: .; V gene: TRBV5-1; clone size: .; CDR3 protein: CASSLQEALTNEKLFF; CDR3 DNA: TGCGCCAGCTCCCTCCAGGAGGCCCTGACTAATGAAAAACTGTTTTTT
J gene: TRBJ2-3; D gene: .; V gene: TRBV6-6; clone size: many; CDR3 protein: CASSYGAATDTQYF; CDR3 DNA: TGTGCCAGCAGTTACGGGGCAGCTACAGATACGCAGTATTTT
J gene: TRBJ2-3; D gene: TRBD2; V gene: TRBV20-1; clone size: .; CDR3 protein: CSAHTSGSVPDTQYF; CDR3 DNA: TGCAGTGCTCACACTAGCGGGAGTGTCCCAGATACGCAGTATTTT
J gene: TRBJ2-3; D gene: TRBD2; V gene: TRBV12-3/TRBV12-4; clone size: .; CDR3 protein: CASSPGTSGVPRSTDAQYF; CDR3 DNA: TGTGCCAGCAGTCCTGGGACTAGCGGGGTTCCTCGGAGCACAGATGCGCAGTATTTT
J gene: TRBJ2-3; D gene: .; V gene: TRBV29-1; clone size: .; CDR3 protein: CSVGGRVADTRYF; CDR3 DNA: TGCAGCGTTGGGGGCAGGGTGGCGGATACGCGGTATTTT
J gene: TRBJ2-7; D gene: TRBD2; V gene: TRBV10-3; clone size: .; CDR3 protein: CAINALAGGPHEQYF; CDR3 DNA: TGTGCCATCAACGCCTTAGCGGGAGGGCCTCACGAGCAGTACTTC
J gene: TRBJ2-5; D gene: .; V gene: TRBV5-1; clone size: many; CDR3 protein: CASSLDRGTTETQYF; CDR3 DNA: TGCGCCAGCAGCTTGGATCGTGGGACGACTGAGACCCAGTACTTC
J gene: TRBJ1-1; D gene: .; V gene: TRBV4-3; clone size: .; CDR3 protein: CASSQVTRAKNTEAFF; CDR3 DNA: TGCGCCAGCAGCCAAGTGACGCGGGCGAAAAACACTGAAGCTTTCTTT
J gene: TRBJ1-5; D gene: TRBD1; V gene: TRBV5-5; clone size: few; CDR3 protein: CASSLVGTAHQPQHF; CDR3 DNA: TGTGCCAGCAGCTTGGTCGGGACAGCGCATCAGCCCCAGCATTTT
J gene: TRBJ1-5; D gene: .; V gene: TRBV7-9; clone size: .; CDR3 protein: CAGSPTGSNQPQHF; CDR3 DNA: TGTGCCGGCAGCCCCACAGGGAGCAATCAGCCCCAGCATTTT
J gene: TRBJ2-1; D gene: TRBD2; V gene: TRBV5-1; clone size: .; CDR3 protein: CASSLEVASGRDEQFF; CDR3 DNA: TGCGCCAGCAGCTTGGAAGTCGCTAGCGGGAGAGATGAGCAGTTCTTC
J gene: TRBJ2-4; D gene: .; V gene: TRBV6-1; clone size: many; CDR3 protein: CASSEGGPSSQNIQYF; CDR3 DNA: TGTGCCAGCAGTGAAGGGGGTCCCTCGTCTCAAAACATTCAGTACTTC
J gene: TRBJ1-2; D gene: .; V gene: TRBV6-2/TRBV6-3; clone size: many; CDR3 protein: CASSYDGIGYTF; CDR3 DNA: TGTGCCAGCAGTTACGACGGGATTGGCTACACCTTC
J gene: TRBJ1-4; D gene: .; V gene: TRBV6-4; clone size: few; CDR3 protein: CASSDQGSQYEKLFF; CDR3 DNA: TGTGCCAGCAGTGACCAGGGGTCGCAGTATGAAAAACTGTTTTTT
J gene: TRBJ1-5; D gene: .; V gene: TRBV20-1; clone size: few; CDR3 protein: CSGGLGGAGNQPQHF; CDR3 DNA: TGCAGTGGTGGTTTGGGGGGGGCTGGCAATCAGCCCCAGCATTTT
J gene: TRBJ2-2; D gene: TRBD1; V gene: TRBV2; clone size: few; CDR3 protein: CASRPQGANGELFF; CDR3 DNA: TGTGCCAGCAGGCCACAGGGGGCGAACGGGGAGCTGTTTTTT
J gene: TRBJ2-5; D gene: .; V gene: TRBV20-1; clone size: few; CDR3 protein: CSARAWTVSCETQYF; CDR3 DNA: TGCAGTGCTAGAGCGTGGACAGTTTCGTGTGAGACCCAGTACTTC
J gene: TRBJ2-7; D gene: .; V gene: TRBV11-2; clone size: few; CDR3 protein: CASRRDGPIPYF; CDR3 DNA: TGTGCCAGCAGGCGTGATGGACCGATCCCGTACTTC
J gene: TRBJ2-1; D gene: .; V gene: TRBV5-1; clone size: .; CDR3 protein: CASSLEDSSTNEQFF; CDR3 DNA: TGCGCCAGCAGCTTGGAGGATTCCTCTACCAATGAGCAGTTCTTC
J gene: TRBJ2-7; D gene: TRBD1; V gene: TRBV11-1; clone size: .; CDR3 protein: CASSSGTAHSYEQYF; CDR3 DNA: TGTGCCAGCAGCTCCGGGACAGCGCACTCCTACGAGCAGTACTTC
J gene: TRBJ2-7; D gene: .; V gene: TRBV28; clone size: .; CDR3 protein: CANYADSTYEQYF; CDR3 DNA: TGTGCCAACTATGCCGACAGCACCTACGAGCAGTACTTC
J gene: TRBJ2-3; D gene: .; V gene: TRBV18; clone size: .; CDR3 protein: CASSPPTRADTQYF; CDR3 DNA: TGTGCCAGCTCACCACCAACGAGGGCAGATACGCAGTATTTT
J gene: TRBJ2-1; D gene: .; V gene: TRBV7-7; clone size: many; CDR3 protein: CASSRRDNHEQFF; CDR3 DNA: TGTGCCAGCAGCCGAAGGGACAATCATGAGCAGTTCTTC